The 28 T cell receptor beta chains reported below all come from one sample, sequenced in a study of blood T cell repertoires in COVID-19. Libraries were prepared by immunoSEQ multiplex PCR; TCRdb keeps only in-frame clonotypes and omits some of them. The sample yields 73,000 or so clones, 80% to 95% seen once. Sequencing was carried out using peripheral blood. These receptors came from a human donor with active COVID-19. The donor label of this sample is uncertain.

The V gene is TRBV19, the J gene TRBJ2-3; a weak D match, TRBD2 (5 bases). Germline CDR1 LNHDA, CDR2 SQIVND (reference sequence). V was trimmed by 3 bases and J by 4 bases, leaving 14 bases between them. The CDR3 has 15 amino acids. CDR3 sequence reads: CASSIGPKRPDTQYF. The CDR3 DNA follows: TGTGCCAGTAGTATCGGGCCCAAGCGGCCAGATACGCAGTATTTT.

This clone came up a few times. This chain links TRBV5-4 with TRBJ2-3, with 7 bases fitting TRBD2. Germline CDR1 is SGHNT and CDR2 is YYREEE (reference sequence). Unmatched junction bases numbered 2, after V lost 7 bases and J lost 0 bases. The CDR3 length is 13 residues. This CDR3 is CASGEGSTDTQYF. The CDR3 bases are TGTGCCAGCGGGGAGGGAAGCACAGATACGCAGTATTTT.

The rearrangement links TRBV18 to TRBJ2-5; TRBD1 might be the D (5 bases). The CDR3 is 14 amino acids. The V gene's germline CDR1 is KGHSH and CDR2 LQKENI. The germline V and J ends were trimmed by 5 bases and 1 base, with 11 bases remaining between them. Here the CDR3 DNA reads TGTGCCAGCTCATCTCGACAGACCCAAGAGACCCAGTACTTC. Amino acid sequence: CASSSRQTQETQYF.

The V gene is TRBV29-1, the J gene TRBJ2-7; unclear D gene. Trimming shortened V by 4 bases and J by 2 bases, and 15 bases separated the two germline ends. The CDR3 consists of 14 residues. From germline, CDR1 is SQVTM and CDR2 ANQGSEA. The CDR3 loop reads CSVAGKTAAYEQYF. In nucleotides, the CDR3 is TGCAGCGTTGCCGGCAAAACAGCAGCCTACGAGCAGTACTTC.

The rearrangement uses TRBV6-5 and TRBJ1-5; D gene uncertain. The CDR3 runs 15 residues. Trimming pared 2 bases from V and 0 bases from J, leaving 8 bases between. Per the germline V gene, CDR1 is MNHEY and CDR2 is SVGAGI. In DNA, the CDR3 is TGTGCCAGCAGTTACAGCCACTATAGCAATCAGCCCCAGCATTTT. It translates to CASSYSHYSNQPQHF.

This rearrangement joins TRBV6-2 or TRBV6-3 to TRBJ2-3; perhaps TRBD2 as D (6 bases). Looked up from germline, CDR1 is MNHEY and CDR2 is SVGEGT. Trimming stripped 6 bases from V and 5 bases from J, with 15 bases between. The CDR3 contains 14 residues. As DNA, the CDR3 is TGTGCCAGCAGCTCAAGCGGGTGGGAAGATACGCAGTATTTT. Translated, it gives CASSSSGWEDTQYF.

This clone is a singleton in its sample. The rearrangement joins TRBV5-4 to TRBJ2-7, with 7 bases matching TRBD2. The ends lost 2 bases at V and 5 bases at J; junction bases unmatched: 7. The CDR3 is 14 residues long. Germline assignment: CDR1 SGHNT and CDR2 YYREEE (reference sequence). Written as DNA, the CDR3 is TGTGCCAGCAGCTTAGCGGGATCACCCGACGAGCAGTACTTC. Translating it yields CASSLAGSPDEQYF.

The V gene is TRBV27, the J gene TRBJ1-4, with 10 bases that match TRBD1. The V gene's germline CDR1 is MNHEY and CDR2 SMNVEV (reference sequence). The CDR3 spans 16 residues. With 5 bases clipped from V and 8 bases from J, the junction kept 11 bases outside the gene matches. The CDR3 here is CASSQTPGQGYEKLFF. CDR3 in DNA: TGTGCCAGCAGTCAGACCCCGGGACAGGGGTACGAAAAACTGTTTTTT.

This rearrangement joins TRBV6-2 or TRBV6-3 to TRBJ2-7; maybe TRBD1 (5 bases). The V end was cut by 6 bases, the J end by 2 bases, with 8 bases between. CDR1 and CDR2 (germline): MNHEY, SVGEGT. The CDR3 is 12 residues long. The CDR3 DNA follows: TGTGCCAGCAGCTCCAGGGCCTACGAGCAGTACTTC. It specifies CASSSRAYEQYF.

The V gene is TRBV28, the J gene TRBJ1-2; tentatively, D is TRBD1 (5 bases). The CDR3 has 13 amino acids. Between the trimmed V and J ends, which lost 3 bases and 8 bases, there was a span of 13 bases. The germline V gene encodes CDR1 MDHEN and CDR2 SYDVKM. The CDR3 loop reads CASSFGGVLGYTF. The DNA of the CDR3 is TGTGCCAGCAGTTTTGGGGGGGTACTGGGCTACACCTTC.

This sequence joins TRBV5-1 and TRBJ2-3, with D unclear. V was clipped by 0 bases and J by 1 base, with 12 bases between them. The CDR3 totals 16 residues. Germline loops: CDR1 SGHRS, CDR2 YFSETQ. The CDR3 reads CASSLDVVAGTDTQYF. DNA for the CDR3: TGCGCCAGCAGCTTGGACGTGGTTGCGGGCACAGATACGCAGTATTTT. Variable domain in full (rest from reference TRBV5-1 and TRBJ2-3): KAGVTQTPRYLIKTRGQQVTLSCSPISGHRSVSWYQQTPGQGLQFLFEYFSETQRNKGNFPGRFSGRQFSNSRSEMNVSTLELGDSALYLCASSLDVVAGTDTQYFGPGTRLTVL.

The gene calls are TRBV2 and TRBJ2-3, with 9 bases aligning to TRBD2. Germline V CDR1 and CDR2: SNHLY, FYNNEI. Germline trimming cut 6 bases from V and 5 bases from J; bases unmatched to any gene: 9. This CDR3 region has 15 residues. CDR3 amino acids: CASSVAGDLKDTQYF. CDR3 sequence (DNA): TGTGCCAGCAGCGTAGCGGGAGATTTGAAAGATACGCAGTATTTT.

The V gene is TRBV30, the J gene TRBJ1-5, with D possibly being TRBD1 (6 bases). Trimming took 3 bases from V and 1 from J, leaving 10 bases between them. Germline CDR1 reads GTSNPN; CDR2 reads SVGIG (reference sequence). The CDR3 totals 14 residues. CDR3 DNA: TGTGCCTGGAGCCCGGACAGAAGCAATCAGCCCCAGCATTTT. Protein sequence: CAWSPDRSNQPQHF.

This chain connects TRBV4-3 to TRBJ2-7, with 7 bases that match TRBD1. V lost 1 base and J lost 2; bases outside the gene matches: 2. CDR3 length: 14 amino acids. Germline V gene sequence: CDR1 LGHNA, CDR2 YSLEER. CDR3 residues: CASSQGDSPYEQYF. DNA for the CDR3: TGCGCCAGCAGCCAAGGGGACAGCCCCTACGAGCAGTACTTC.

The rearrangement uses TRBV9 and TRBJ2-1, with D maybe TRBD1 (6 bases). The CDR3 consists of 15 residues. Germline V gives CDR1 SGDLS, CDR2 YYNGEE. The ends were cut back, 0 bases at V and 4 bases at J, with 11 bases in the middle. The CDR3 coding sequence is TGTGCCAGCAGCGTAGCTACAGGGTTTTACAATGAGCAGTTCTTC. Protein product: CASSVATGFYNEQFF.

The chain recombines TRBV7-8 with TRBJ1-5; 9 nucleotides align to TRBD1. Germline CDR1 SGHVS, CDR2 FQNEAQ. This CDR3 spans 18 amino acids. V shed 2 bases and J 3 bases; nucleotides not matched to a gene: 11. The CDR3 loop reads CASSLRGWGQGVNQPQHF. DNA for the CDR3: TGTGCCAGCAGCTTAAGGGGGTGGGGACAGGGTGTCAATCAGCCCCAGCATTTT. The whole variable domain, filled in from reference TRBV7-8 and TRBJ1-5, reads GAGVSQSPRYKVAKRGQDVALRCDPISGHVSLFWYQQALGQGPEFLTYFQNEAQLDKSGLPSDRFFAERPEGSVSTLKIQRTQQEDSAVYLCASSLRGWGQGVNQPQHFGDGTRLSIL.

The table lists this clone with a count of one. The gene calls are TRBV11-2 and TRBJ2-3, with 7 bases lining up with TRBD2. The ends lost 5 bases at V and 5 bases at J; junction bases unmatched: 7. The CDR3 has 14 amino acids. Looked up from germline, CDR1 is SGHAT and CDR2 is FQNNGV. Here the CDR3 reads CASSPTRGEDTQYF. In nucleotides, the CDR3 is TGTGCCAGCAGCCCTACCCGGGGGGAAGATACGCAGTATTTT.

The V gene is TRBV6-4, the J gene TRBJ2-5; 10 nucleotides align to TRBD1. Germline V gene sequence: CDR1 MRHNA, CDR2 SNTAGT. CDR3 length: 13 amino acids. V gave up 4 bases and J gave up 4 bases; unmatched junction bases: 0. CDR3 DNA: TGTGCCAGCAGTGGGGACAGGGGAGAGACCCAGTACTTC. Protein: CASSGDRGETQYF.

V usage is TRBV6-2 or TRBV6-3 and J usage is TRBJ2-7, with TRBD1 as a possible D gene (5 bases). The V and J ends lost 6 bases and 4 bases respectively, with 19 bases between them. Germline CDR1 MNHEY, CDR2 SVGEGT. The CDR3 is made up of 15 amino acids. The CDR3: CASSPPGLGAYEQYF. The CDR3 nucleotides are TGTGCCAGCAGCCCTCCTGGTCTTGGGGCTTACGAGCAGTACTTC.

The chain has TRBV7-2 and TRBJ2-5, with TRBD1 as a possible D gene (5 bases). CDR1 is SGHTA, CDR2 FQGNSA, per germline. V was pared by 5 bases and J by 1 base, with 14 bases between. The CDR3 runs to 15 residues. CDR3 amino acids: CASSPRQWGQETQYF. The CDR3 DNA is TGTGCCAGCAGCCCCCGACAGTGGGGCCAAGAGACCCAGTACTTC.

The chain joins TRBV6-5 to TRBJ2-5, with D possibly matching TRBD2 (5 bases). The germline V gene encodes CDR1 MNHEY and CDR2 SVGAGI. Trimming left V 1 base short and J 7 bases short, with 10 bases between. There are 13 residues in the CDR3. The CDR3 loop reads CASSYWSAGTQYF. CDR3 nucleotide sequence: TGTGCCAGCAGTTACTGGAGCGCGGGGACCCAGTACTTC.

This clone was counted a single time. The chain employs TRBV5-5 and TRBJ1-4; tentatively, D is TRBD1 (5 bases). The CDR3 is 14 amino acids. The germline V and J ends were trimmed by 4 bases and 0 bases, with 7 bases remaining between them. Germline-derived CDR1 and CDR2 are SGHKS and YYEKEE (reference sequence). The CDR3 DNA reads as TGTGCCAGCAGCCTAGGGGCAACTAATGAAAAACTGTTTTTT. Translation gives CASSLGATNEKLFF. The variable domain in full, with the rest retrieved from reference TRBV5-5 and TRBJ1-4, is DAGVTQSPTHLIKTRGQQVTLRCSPISGHKSVSWYQQVLGQGPQFIFQYYEKEERGRGNFPDRFSARQFPNYSSELNVNALLLGDSALYLCASSLGATNEKLFFGSGTQLSVL.

The V gene is TRBV10-1, the J gene TRBJ2-2; 11 bases fit TRBD1. Germline V lookup: CDR1 WNHNN, CDR2 SYGVQD (reference sequence). The CDR3 totals 15 residues. Trimming at V came to 6 bases and at J to 5 bases, leaving 5 bases not matched to a gene. CDR3 sequence: CASRPGQGATGELFF. CDR3 coding DNA: TGCGCCAGCAGACCCGGACAGGGGGCAACCGGGGAGCTGTTTTTT.

This rearrangement joins TRBV27 to TRBJ1-4; unclear D gene. Germline CDR1 MNHEY, CDR2 SMNVEV (reference sequence). This CDR3 is 14 amino acids long. The V gene lost 6 bases and the J gene lost 1 base, with 9 bases spanning the gap. CDR3 residues: CASREGRTNEKLFF. The CDR3 DNA is TGTGCCAGCAGGGAGGGAAGAACTAATGAAAAACTGTTTTTT.

This clone was detected once. This chain uses TRBV5-1 with TRBJ2-5, with D possibly TRBD2 on 6 matching bases. The germline gives CDR1 SGHRS, CDR2 YFSETQ. V lost 2 bases and J lost 3, with 14 bases in between. The CDR3 length is 15 residues. The CDR3 protein is CASSLRRLDKETQYF. For the CDR3, the DNA is TGCGCCAGCAGCTTAAGGCGACTAGATAAAGAGACCCAGTACTTC. Filled out from reference TRBV5-1 and TRBJ2-5, the complete variable domain reads KAGVTQTPRYLIKTRGQQVTLSCSPISGHRSVSWYQQTPGQGLQFLFEYFSETQRNKGNFPGRFSGRQFSNSRSEMNVSTLELGDSALYLCASSLRRLDKETQYFGPGTRLLVL.

This sequence joins TRBV9 and TRBJ2-4; unclear D gene. Germline V gives CDR1 SGDLS, CDR2 YYNGEE. Trimming took 0 bases from V and 0 from J, leaving 10 bases between them. The CDR3 has 16 residues. CDR3 residues: CASSVAPETAKNIQYF. The CDR3 DNA reads TGTGCCAGCAGCGTAGCTCCGGAGACAGCCAAAAACATTCAGTACTTC.

The V and J genes are TRBV9 and TRBJ1-2; weak D call: TRBD1 (5 bases). V lost 0 bases and J lost 2, with 5 bases in between. From germline, CDR1 is SGDLS and CDR2 YYNGEE. CDR3 length equals 13 residues. DNA for the CDR3: TGTGCCAGCAGCGTAGCAGGGAACTATGGCTACACCTTC. This gives the protein CASSVAGNYGYTF.

The V call is TRBV2, the J call TRBJ2-1, with 7 bases fitting TRBD1. CDR1 is SNHLY, CDR2 FYNNEI, per germline. The CDR3 contains 15 residues. The junction had 5 bases not matched to a gene; V was cut back by 6 bases and J by 0 bases. The CDR3 loop reads CASSGDRGSYNEQFF. CDR3 in DNA: TGTGCCAGCAGCGGGGACAGAGGCTCCTACAATGAGCAGTTCTTC.